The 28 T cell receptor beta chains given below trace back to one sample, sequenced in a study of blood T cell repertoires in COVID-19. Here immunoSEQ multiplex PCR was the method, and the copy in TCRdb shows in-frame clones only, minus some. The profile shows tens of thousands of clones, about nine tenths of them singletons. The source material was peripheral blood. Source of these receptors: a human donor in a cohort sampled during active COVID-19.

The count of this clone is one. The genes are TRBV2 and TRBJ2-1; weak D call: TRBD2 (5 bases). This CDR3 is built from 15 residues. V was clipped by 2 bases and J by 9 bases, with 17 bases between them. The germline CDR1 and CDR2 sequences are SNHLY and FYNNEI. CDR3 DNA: TGTGCCAGCAGTGAAAGCGGTTCCCCCTTGGGTGAGCAGTTCTTC. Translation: CASSESGSPLGEQFF.

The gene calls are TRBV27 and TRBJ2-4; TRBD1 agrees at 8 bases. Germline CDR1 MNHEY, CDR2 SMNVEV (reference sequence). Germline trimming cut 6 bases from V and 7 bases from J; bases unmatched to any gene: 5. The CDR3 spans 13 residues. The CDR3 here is CASSMYRGNIQYF. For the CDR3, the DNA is TGTGCCAGCAGCATGTACAGGGGGAACATTCAGTACTTC.

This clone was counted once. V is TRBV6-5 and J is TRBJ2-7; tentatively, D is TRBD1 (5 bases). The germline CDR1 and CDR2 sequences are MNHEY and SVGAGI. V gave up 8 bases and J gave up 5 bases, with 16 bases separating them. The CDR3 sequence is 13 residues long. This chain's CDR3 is CASRKGRGNEQYF. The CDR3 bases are TGTGCCAGCCGAAAAGGAAGGGGTAACGAGCAGTACTTC.

As DNA, the CDR3 is TGTGCCAGCAGCTTGGGAGGGAGAGGTTCCGGGGAGCTGTTTTTT. Translating it yields CASSLGGRGSGELFF. V and J are TRBV5-4 and TRBJ2-2; a weak D match, TRBD2 (5 bases). The CDR3 runs to 15 residues. Germline V lookup: CDR1 SGHNT, CDR2 YYREEE (reference sequence). Trimming cost V 0 bases and J 6 bases, with 12 bases left between them.

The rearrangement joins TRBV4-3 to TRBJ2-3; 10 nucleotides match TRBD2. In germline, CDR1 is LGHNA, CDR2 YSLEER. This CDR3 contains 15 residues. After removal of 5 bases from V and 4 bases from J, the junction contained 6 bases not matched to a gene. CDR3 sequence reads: CASSLQREGADTQYF. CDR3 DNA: TGCGCCAGCAGCTTACAGCGGGAGGGGGCAGATACGCAGTATTTT.

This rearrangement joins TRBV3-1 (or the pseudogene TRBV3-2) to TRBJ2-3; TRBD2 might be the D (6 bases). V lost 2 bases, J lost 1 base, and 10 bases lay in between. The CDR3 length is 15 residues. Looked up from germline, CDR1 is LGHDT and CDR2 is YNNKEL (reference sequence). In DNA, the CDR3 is TGTGCCAGCAGCCAACCGGGAGCGGGCACAGATACGCAGTATTTT. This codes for CASSQPGAGTDTQYF.

Here the CDR3 DNA reads TGCGCCAGCAGCCCGGAGACAGGGCGGGGGCCCCAGCATTTT. It codes for CASSPETGRGPQHF. The gene calls are TRBV5-1 and TRBJ1-5; 7 nucleotides match TRBD1. The V segment lost 4 bases and the J segment 9 bases; nucleotides outside the gene matches: 10. Germline loops: CDR1 SGHRS, CDR2 YFSETQ. This CDR3 comprises 14 residues.

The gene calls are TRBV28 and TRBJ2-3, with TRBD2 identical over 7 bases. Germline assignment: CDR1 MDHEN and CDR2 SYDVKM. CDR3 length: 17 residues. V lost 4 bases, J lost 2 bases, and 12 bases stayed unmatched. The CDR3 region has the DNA TGTGCCAGCAGTTCTAACGGTGGCGGGAGTGTCACAGATACGCAGTATTTT. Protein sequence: CASSSNGGGSVTDTQYF. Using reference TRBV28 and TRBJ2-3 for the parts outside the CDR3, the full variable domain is DVKVTQSSRYLVKRTGEKVFLECVQDMDHENMFWYRQDPGLGLRLIYFSYDVKMKEKGDIPEGYSVSREKKERFSLILESASTNQTSMYLCASSSNGGGSVTDTQYFGPGTRLTVL.

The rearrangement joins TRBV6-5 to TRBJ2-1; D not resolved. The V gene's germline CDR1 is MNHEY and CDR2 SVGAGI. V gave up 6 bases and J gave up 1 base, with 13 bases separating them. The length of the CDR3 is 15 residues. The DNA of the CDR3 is TGTGCCAGCAGGTTAGACTTGCCTTCCTACAATGAGCAGTTCTTC. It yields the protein CASRLDLPSYNEQFF.

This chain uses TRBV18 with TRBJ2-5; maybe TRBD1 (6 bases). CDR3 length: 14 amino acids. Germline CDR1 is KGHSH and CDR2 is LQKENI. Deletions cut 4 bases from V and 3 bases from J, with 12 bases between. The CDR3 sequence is CASSLRGIEETQYF. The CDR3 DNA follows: TGTGCCAGCTCACTAAGGGGGATTGAAGAGACCCAGTACTTC.

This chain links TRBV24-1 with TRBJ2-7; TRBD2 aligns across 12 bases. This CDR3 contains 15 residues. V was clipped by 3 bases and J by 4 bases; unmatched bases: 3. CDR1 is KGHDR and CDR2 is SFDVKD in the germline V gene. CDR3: CATSDPGTSGYEQYF. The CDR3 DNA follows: TGTGCCACCAGTGATCCTGGGACTAGCGGGTACGAGCAGTACTTC.

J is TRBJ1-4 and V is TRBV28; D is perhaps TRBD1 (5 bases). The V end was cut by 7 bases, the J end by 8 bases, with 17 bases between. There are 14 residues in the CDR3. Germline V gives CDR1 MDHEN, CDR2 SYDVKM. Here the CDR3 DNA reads TGTGCCAGCACCAAGGAGGGACGAAGAGAAAAACTGTTTTTT. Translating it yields CASTKEGRREKLFF.

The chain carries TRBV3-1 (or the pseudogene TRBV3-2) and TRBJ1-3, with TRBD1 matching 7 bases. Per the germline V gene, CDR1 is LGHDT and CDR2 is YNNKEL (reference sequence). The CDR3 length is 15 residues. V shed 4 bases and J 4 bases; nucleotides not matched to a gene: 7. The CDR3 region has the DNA TGTGCCAGCAGCCGTAAACAGGGGACCGGAAACACCATATATTTT. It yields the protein CASSRKQGTGNTIYF.

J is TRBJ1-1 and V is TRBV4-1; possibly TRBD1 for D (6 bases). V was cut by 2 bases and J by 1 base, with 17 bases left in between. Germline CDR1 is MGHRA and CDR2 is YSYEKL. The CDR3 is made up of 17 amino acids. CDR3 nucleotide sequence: TGCGCCAGCAGCCAAATACGTTTAGGGGGGGGGAACACTGAAGCTTTCTTT. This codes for CASSQIRLGGGNTEAFF.

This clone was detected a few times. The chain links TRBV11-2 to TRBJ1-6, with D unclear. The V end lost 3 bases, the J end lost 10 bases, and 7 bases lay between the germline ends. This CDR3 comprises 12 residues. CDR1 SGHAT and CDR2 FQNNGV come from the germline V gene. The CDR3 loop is CASSLGVSPLHF. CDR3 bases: TGTGCCAGCAGCTTGGGAGTATCACCCCTCCACTTT. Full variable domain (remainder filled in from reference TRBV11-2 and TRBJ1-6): EAGVAQSPRYKIIEKRQSVAFWCNPISGHATLYWYQQILGQGPKLLIQFQNNGVVDDSQLPKDRFSAERLKGVDSTLKIQPAKLEDSAVYLCASSLGVSPLHFGNGTRLTVT.

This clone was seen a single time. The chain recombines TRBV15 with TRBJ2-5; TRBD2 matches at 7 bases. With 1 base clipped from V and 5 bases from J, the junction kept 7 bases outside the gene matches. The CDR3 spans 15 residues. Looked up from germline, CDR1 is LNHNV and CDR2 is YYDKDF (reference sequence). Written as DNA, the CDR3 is TGTGCCACCAGCAGAGCTCGGGGGGTCGGGGAGACCCAGTACTTC. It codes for CATSRARGVGETQYF.

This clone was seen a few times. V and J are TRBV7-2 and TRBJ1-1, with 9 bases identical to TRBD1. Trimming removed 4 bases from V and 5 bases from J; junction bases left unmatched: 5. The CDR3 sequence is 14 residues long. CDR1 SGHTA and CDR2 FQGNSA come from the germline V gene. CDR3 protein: CASSSQGARTEAFF. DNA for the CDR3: TGTGCCAGCAGCTCACAGGGGGCCCGTACTGAAGCTTTCTTT.

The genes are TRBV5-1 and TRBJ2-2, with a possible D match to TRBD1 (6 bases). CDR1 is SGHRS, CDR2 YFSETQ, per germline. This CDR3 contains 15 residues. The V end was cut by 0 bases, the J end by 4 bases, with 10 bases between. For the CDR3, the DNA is TGCGCCAGCAGCTTGGTACAGGGAGTCACCGGGGAGCTGTTTTTT. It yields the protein CASSLVQGVTGELFF. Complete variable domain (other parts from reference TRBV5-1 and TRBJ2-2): KAGVTQTPRYLIKTRGQQVTLSCSPISGHRSVSWYQQTPGQGLQFLFEYFSETQRNKGNFPGRFSGRQFSNSRSEMNVSTLELGDSALYLCASSLVQGVTGELFFGEGSRLTVL.

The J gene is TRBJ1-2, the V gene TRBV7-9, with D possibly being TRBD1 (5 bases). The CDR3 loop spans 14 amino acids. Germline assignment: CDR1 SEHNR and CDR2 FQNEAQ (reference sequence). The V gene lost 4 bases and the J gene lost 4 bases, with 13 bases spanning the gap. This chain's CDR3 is CASSSTGVFYGYTF. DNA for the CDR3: TGTGCCAGCAGCTCTACGGGGGTTTTCTATGGCTACACCTTC.

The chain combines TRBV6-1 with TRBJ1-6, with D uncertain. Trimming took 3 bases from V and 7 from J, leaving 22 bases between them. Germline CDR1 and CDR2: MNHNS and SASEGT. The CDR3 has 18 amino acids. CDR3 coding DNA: TGTGCCAGCAGTGATGTCACCGGAAGTTCCTCCAGGAATTCACCCCTCCACTTT. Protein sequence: CASSDVTGSSSRNSPLHF.

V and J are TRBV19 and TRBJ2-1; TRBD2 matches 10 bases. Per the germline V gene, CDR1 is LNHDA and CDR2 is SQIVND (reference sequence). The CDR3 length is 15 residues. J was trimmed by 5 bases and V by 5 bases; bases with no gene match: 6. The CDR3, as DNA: TGTGCCAGTAGTGGGCTAGCGGGAGTCGACAATGAGCAGTTCTTC. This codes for CASSGLAGVDNEQFF.

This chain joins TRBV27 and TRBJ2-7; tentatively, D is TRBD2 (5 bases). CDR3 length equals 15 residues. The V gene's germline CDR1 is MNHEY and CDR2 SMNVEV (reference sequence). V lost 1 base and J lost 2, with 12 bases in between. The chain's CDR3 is CASSLFSSTPYEQYF. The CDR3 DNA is TGTGCCAGCAGTTTATTCTCTAGCACGCCCTACGAGCAGTACTTC.

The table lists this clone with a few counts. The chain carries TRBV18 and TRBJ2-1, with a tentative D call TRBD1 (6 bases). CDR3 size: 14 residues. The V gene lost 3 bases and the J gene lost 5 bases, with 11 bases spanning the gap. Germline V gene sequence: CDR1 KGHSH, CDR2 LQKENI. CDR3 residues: CASSPQGSHNEQFF. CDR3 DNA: TGTGCCAGCTCACCCCAGGGGAGCCACAATGAGCAGTTCTTC. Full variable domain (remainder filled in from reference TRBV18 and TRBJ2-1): NAGVMQNPRHLVRRRGQEARLRCSPMKGHSHVYWYRQLPEEGLKFMVYLQKENIIDESGMPKERFSAEFPKEGPSILRIQQVVRGDSAAYFCASSPQGSHNEQFFGPGTRLTVL.

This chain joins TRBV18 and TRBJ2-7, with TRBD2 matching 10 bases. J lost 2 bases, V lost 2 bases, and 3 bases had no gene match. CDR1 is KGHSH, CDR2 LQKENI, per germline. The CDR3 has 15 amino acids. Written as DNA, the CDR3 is TGTGCCAGCTCACCAAGAGCGGGAGGGCCCTACGAGCAGTACTTC. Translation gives CASSPRAGGPYEQYF.

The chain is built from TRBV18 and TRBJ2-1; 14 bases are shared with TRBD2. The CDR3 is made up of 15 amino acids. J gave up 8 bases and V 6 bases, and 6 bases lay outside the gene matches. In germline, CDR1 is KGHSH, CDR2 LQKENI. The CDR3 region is CASSTGTSGSHEQFF. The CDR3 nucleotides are TGTGCCAGCTCGACCGGGACTAGCGGGAGTCATGAGCAGTTCTTC.

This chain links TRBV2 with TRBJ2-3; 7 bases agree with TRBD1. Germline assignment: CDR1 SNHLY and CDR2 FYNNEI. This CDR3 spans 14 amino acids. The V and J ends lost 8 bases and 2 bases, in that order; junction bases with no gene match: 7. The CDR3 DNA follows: TGTGCCAGCTGCCAAGGGGGCGTCACAGATACGCAGTATTTT. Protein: CASCQGGVTDTQYF. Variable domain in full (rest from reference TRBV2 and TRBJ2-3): EPEVTQTPSHQVTQMGQEVILRCVPISNHLYFYWYRQILGQKVEFLVSFYNNEISEKSEIFDDQFSVERPDGSNFTLKIRSTKLEDSAMYFCASCQGGVTDTQYFGPGTRLTVL.

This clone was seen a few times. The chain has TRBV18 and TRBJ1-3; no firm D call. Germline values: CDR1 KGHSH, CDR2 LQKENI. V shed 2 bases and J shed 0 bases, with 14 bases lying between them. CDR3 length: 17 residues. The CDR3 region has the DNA TGTGCCAGCTCACCAATCCCCGGGAGATACTCTGGAAACACCATATATTTT. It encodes CASSPIPGRYSGNTIYF.

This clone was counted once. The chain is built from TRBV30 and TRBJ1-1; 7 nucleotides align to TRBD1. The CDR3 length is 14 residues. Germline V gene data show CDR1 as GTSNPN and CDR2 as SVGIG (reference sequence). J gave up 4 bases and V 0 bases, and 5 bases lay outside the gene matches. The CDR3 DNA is TGTGCCTGGAGTGTTAGGGGGCCGGGCACTGAAGCTTTCTTT. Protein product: CAWSVRGPGTEAFF.